The rows below give T cell receptor beta chains drawn from one sample of a study of radiotherapy plus CTLA-4 blockade in lung cancer. Here immunoSEQ multiplex PCR was the method, and the copy in TCRdb shows in-frame clones only, minus some. The sample lists 80,000 or so clones; under 80% were seen once. Sample: peripheral blood, taken from a patient treated with radiotherapy plus ipilimumab. These receptors were collected from a human donor with non-small cell lung cancer whose response to radiotherapy plus ipilimumab could not be evaluated. Some clones in this sample may be carry-over from other donors' samples. The CDR3 runs from the conserved cysteine through the conserved F or W. The order of the fields is J gene, D gene, CDR3 length, clone size, V gene, CDR3 DNA, CDR3 protein. A D gene is named only where the DNA matches it firmly. Size is omitted from some rows. Given values are once, few, many or a class for expanded clones.

J gene: TRBJ2-7; D gene: TRBD1; CDR3 length: 16; clone size: many; V gene: TRBV7-2; CDR3 DNA: TGTGCCAGCAGCTTAGACACCGGGACAGGGAACTACGAGCAGTACTTC; CDR3 protein: CASSLDTGTGNYEQYF
J gene: TRBJ1-1; D gene: NA; CDR3 length: 13; clone size: NA; V gene: TRBV10-3; CDR3 DNA: TGTGCCATCAGCTCCGGGACATCCGGTGAAGCTTTCTTT; CDR3 protein: CAISSGTSGEAFF
J gene: TRBJ2-7; D gene: TRBD2; CDR3 length: 15; clone size: NA; V gene: TRBV5-1; CDR3 DNA: TGCGCCAGCTTCTACGGTGGCGGGGGGGCCTACGAGCAGTACTTC; CDR3 protein: CASFYGGGGAYEQYF
J gene: TRBJ1-1; D gene: NA; CDR3 length: 17; clone size: NA; V gene: TRBV7-2; CDR3 DNA: TGTGCCAGCAGCTTAGTGGGGACGGGGGGCTTGAACACTGAAGCTTTCTTT; CDR3 protein: CASSLVGTGGLNTEAFF
J gene: TRBJ1-5; D gene: TRBD1; CDR3 length: 19; clone size: NA; V gene: TRBV19; CDR3 DNA: TGTGCCAGTAGTATCCTGACAGGGAAAGTCGGATATAGCAATCAGCCCCAGCATTTT; CDR3 protein: CASSILTGKVGYSNQPQHF
J gene: TRBJ2-7; D gene: NA; CDR3 length: 19; clone size: once; V gene: TRBV7-5; CDR3 DNA: TGTGCCAGAAGCTTAATAATTCTACTAGCGGACCCTCTAGCCTACGAGCAGTACTTC; CDR3 protein: CARSLIILLADPLAYEQYF
J gene: TRBJ2-1; D gene: TRBD2; CDR3 length: 14; clone size: NA; V gene: TRBV2; CDR3 DNA: TGTGCCAGTCCGACCAAGCGGGACTACAATGAGCAGTTCTTC; CDR3 protein: CASPTKRDYNEQFF
J gene: TRBJ2-1; D gene: TRBD2; CDR3 length: 14; clone size: NA; V gene: TRBV10-3; CDR3 DNA: TGTGCCATCAGGGGTAGGACTAGCGACGGTGAGCAGTTCTTC; CDR3 protein: CAIRGRTSDGEQFF
J gene: TRBJ2-3; D gene: NA; CDR3 length: 19; clone size: NA; V gene: TRBV5-8; CDR3 DNA: TGTGCCAGCACTCTCCCAATAGCGGCGCCTCAAACTAGCACAGATACGCAGTATTTT; CDR3 protein: CASTLPIAAPQTSTDTQYF
J gene: TRBJ2-5; D gene: TRBD2; CDR3 length: 16; clone size: NA; V gene: TRBV9; CDR3 DNA: TGTGCCAGCAGCGTAGGAACTAGCGGGGCACAAGAGACCCAGTACTTC; CDR3 protein: CASSVGTSGAQETQYF
J gene: TRBJ1-1; D gene: TRBD1; CDR3 length: 15; clone size: NA; V gene: TRBV5-4; CDR3 DNA: TGTGCCAGCAGCCCTCCCGGGACAGGGTACACTGAAGCTTTCTTT; CDR3 protein: CASSPPGTGYTEAFF
J gene: TRBJ2-5; D gene: NA; CDR3 length: 13; clone size: NA; V gene: TRBV15; CDR3 DNA: TGTGCCACCAGCAGAGATAACCAAGAGACCCAGTACTTC; CDR3 protein: CATSRDNQETQYF